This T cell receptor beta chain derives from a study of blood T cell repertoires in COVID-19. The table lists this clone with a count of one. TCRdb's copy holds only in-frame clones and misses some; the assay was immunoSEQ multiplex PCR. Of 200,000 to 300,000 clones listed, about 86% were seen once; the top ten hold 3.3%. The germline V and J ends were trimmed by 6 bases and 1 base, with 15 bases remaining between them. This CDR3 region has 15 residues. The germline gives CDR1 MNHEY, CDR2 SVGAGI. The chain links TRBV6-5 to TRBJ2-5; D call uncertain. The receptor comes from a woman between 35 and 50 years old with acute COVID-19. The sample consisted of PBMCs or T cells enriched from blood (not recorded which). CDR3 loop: CASRERLLLQETQYF. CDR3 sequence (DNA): TGTGCCAGCAGGGAGAGACTTTTACTCCAAGAGACCCAGTACTTC.